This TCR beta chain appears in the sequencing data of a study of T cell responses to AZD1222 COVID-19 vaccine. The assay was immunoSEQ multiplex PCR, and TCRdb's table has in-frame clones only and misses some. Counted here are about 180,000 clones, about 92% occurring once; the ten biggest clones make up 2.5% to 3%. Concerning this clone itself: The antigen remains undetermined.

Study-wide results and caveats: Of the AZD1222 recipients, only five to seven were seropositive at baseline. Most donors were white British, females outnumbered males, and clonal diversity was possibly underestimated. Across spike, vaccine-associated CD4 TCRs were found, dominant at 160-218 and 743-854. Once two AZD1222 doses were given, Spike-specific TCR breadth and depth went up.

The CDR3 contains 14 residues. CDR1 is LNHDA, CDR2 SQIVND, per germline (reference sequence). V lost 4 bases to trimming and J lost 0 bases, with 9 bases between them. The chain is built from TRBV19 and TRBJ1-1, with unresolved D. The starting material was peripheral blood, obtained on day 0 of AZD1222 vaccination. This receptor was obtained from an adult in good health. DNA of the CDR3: TGTGCCAGTAGTAGGCCCAGTATGAACACTGAAGCTTTCTTT. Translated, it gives CASSRPSMNTEAFF.